Listed below are T cell receptor beta chains from one sample, sequenced in a study of metastatic and nonmetastatic thyroid tumors. TCRdb re-called clones from the PCR reads using MiXCR. Of approximately 19,000 clones detected, 20% appear once; the ten largest clones hold less than 35%. Source material: blood. The source is a female donor with papillary thyroid cancer or a benign thyroid nodule (not recorded which). Some clones in this sample may be carry-over from other donors' samples. The CDR3 runs from the conserved cysteine through the conserved F or W. D genes are given only for firm matches. Some rows have no size entry. The others give once, few or many, or a class for an expanded clone.

J gene	clone size	V gene	D gene	CDR3 protein	CDR3 DNA
TRBJ2-3	many	TRBV5-1	-	CASSLGGSTDTQYF	TGCGCCAGCAGCTTGGGCGGATCCACAGATACGCAGTATTTT
TRBJ1-6	-	TRBV30	-	CAWSVPGTVTHSPLHF	TGTGCCTGGAGTGTGCCAGGGACCGTGACTCATTCCCCCCTGCACTTT
TRBJ1-1	-	TRBV27	-	CASSPSTGGVTEAFF	TGTGCCAGCAGTCCATCGACAGGAGGTGTGACTGAAGCTTTTTTT
TRBJ2-1	many	TRBV9	TRBD1	CASSVTGDLQENEQFF	TGTGCCAGCAGCGTCACAGGGGACCTACAAGAAAATGAGCAGTTCTTC
TRBJ2-2	many	TRBV20-1	TRBD2	CSAISGGNTGELFF	TGCAGTGCTATTAGCGGGGGGAACACCGGGGAGCTGTTTTTT
TRBJ1-4	few	TRBV6-1	-	CASSEGVGMGNDKLFF	TGTGCCAGCAGTGAAGGGGTGGGGATGGGGAATGACAAACTGTTTTTT
TRBJ2-1	many	TRBV7-6	-	CASSSLAGPPSSYNEQFF	TGTGCCAGCAGCTCTCTGGCCGGGCCACCGAGCTCCTACAATGAGCAGTTCTTC
TRBJ1-4	many	TRBV7-6	-	CASSLKQTENEKLFF	TGTGCCAGCAGCTTAAAGCAAACAGAGAATGAAAAACTGTTTTTT
TRBJ2-3	many	TRBV10-3	-	CAIRPPRDDTQYF	TGTGCCATCAGGCCGCCTAGGGACGATACGCAGTATTTT
TRBJ2-1	many	TRBV7-6	TRBD2	CASSLLVAGGGNNEQFF	TGTGCCAGCAGCCTACTAGTAGCGGGGGGCGGAAACAATGAGCAGTTCTTC
TRBJ1-6	medium-sized	TRBV6-1	-	CASSDQGRGNSPLHF	TGTGCCAGCAGTGATCAGGGCAGGGGCAATTCACCCCTCCACTTT
TRBJ2-7	many	TRBV10-3	TRBD2	CATSGTSGGAGYEQYF	TGTGCCACCTCCGGGACTAGCGGGGGGGCAGGCTACGAGCAGTACTTC
TRBJ1-5	many	TRBV20-1	-	CSASPGDGNNQPQHF	TGCAGTGCATCTCCAGGGGACGGGAACAATCAGCCCCAGCATTTT
TRBJ2-7	-	TRBV11-1	-	CASSFFPTGGRNEQYF	TGTGCCAGCAGCTTTTTCCCTACCGGGGGCCGCAACGAGCAGTACTTC
TRBJ2-7	medium-sized	TRBV6-1	-	CASRDTPSSYEQYF	TGTGCCAGCAGAGACACCCCCTCCTCCTACGAGCAGTACTTC
TRBJ1-1	-	TRBV20-1	-	CSAPMGWMNTEAFF	TGCAGTGCTCCCATGGGATGGATGAACACTGAAGCTTTCTTT
TRBJ1-6	large	TRBV30	TRBD1	CAWSKGQDNSPLHF	TGTGCCTGGAGTAAGGGACAGGATAATTCACCCCTCCACTTT
TRBJ1-2	few	TRBV6-1	-	CASIVTASYGYTF	TGTGCCAGCATAGTGACAGCCTCCTATGGCTACACCTTC
TRBJ2-4	many	TRBV11-3	-	CASSPERVSKNIQYF	TGTGCCAGCAGCCCAGAGAGGGTCTCCAAAAACATTCAGTACTTC
TRBJ1-6	many	TRBV28	-	CASSDSGGLNSPLHF	TGTGCCAGCAGTGATTCTGGGGGGCTGAATTCACCCCTCCACTTT
TRBJ1-1	many	TRBV29-1	-	CSVHPGVTEAFF	TGCAGCGTCCATCCGGGAGTCACTGAAGCTTTCTTT
TRBJ1-2	-	TRBV5-5	-	CASSLEYSYGYTF	TGTGCCAGCAGCTTGGAATACAGCTATGGCTACACCTTC